A selection of T cell receptor beta chains follows, all from one sample in a study of siplizumab effects on memory and regulatory T cells. The method was immunoSEQ multiplex PCR; TCRdb's version includes in-frame clones alone and lacks a portion of them. This table holds 87,000 or so clones, around 90% found once. Sequencing was carried out using CD4+ T cells sorted from blood. The receptors derive from a human donor in good health. CDR3s include the opening cysteine and the closing phenylalanine or tryptophan. A D gene is named only where the DNA matches it firmly. Some rows have no size entry. The others give once, few or many, or a class for an expanded clone.

TRBD1,TRBV27,TRBJ1-2,-,CASSSPLDRVDGYTF,TGTGCCAGCAGTTCCCCGCTCGACAGGGTGGATGGCTACACCTTC
-,TRBV19,TRBJ1-2,-,CASSIRGHGRSGYTF,TGTGCCAGTAGTATAAGGGGACATGGGCGGTCTGGCTACACCTTC
-,TRBV7-2,TRBJ2-1,-,CASSLDGGSYNEQFF,TGTGCCAGCAGCCTAGACGGGGGCTCCTACAATGAGCAGTTCTTC
TRBD1,TRBV30,TRBJ2-7,-,CAWSVPRTGVYEQYF,TGTGCCTGGAGTGTACCAAGGACAGGGGTCTACGAGCAGTACTTC
-,TRBV5-4,TRBJ2-1,-,CASSLGSAGGLDEQFF,TGTGCCAGCAGCTTGGGATCCGCGGGCGGACTGGATGAGCAGTTCTTC
-,TRBV5-6,TRBJ2-2,few,CASSWWGTGELFF,TGTGCCAGCAGCTGGTGGGGAACCGGGGAGCTGTTTTTT
-,TRBV7-8,TRBJ2-2,-,CASRFGGGELFF,TGTGCCAGCAGGTTCGGCGGCGGGGAGCTGTTTTTT
TRBD1,TRBV6-1,TRBJ1-5,-,CASRGTGDNQPQHF,TGTGCCAGCAGGGGGACAGGTGACAATCAGCCCCAGCATTTT
-,TRBV27,TRBJ1-2,-,CASSLSGYGYTF,TGTGCCAGCAGTTTATCCGGCTATGGCTACACCTTC
TRBD1,TRBV19,TRBJ2-7,-,CASSRGTGGGEQYF,TGTGCCAGTAGTAGAGGGACAGGGGGCGGCGAGCAGTACTTC